This section outlines one TCR beta chain sequence together with its context. A library of TCRbeta sequences, prepared with unique molecular identifiers, was generated. TCRdb recomputed calls from the PCR reads with MiXCR, one row per CDR3 protein. The sample shows a few hundred thousand distinct CDR3 sequences, under 9.5% of them seen only once. CDR1 and CDR2 (germline): SGHVS, FNYEAQ. This CDR3 is 17 amino acids long. V was pared by 5 bases and J by 1 base, with 19 bases between. These data come from a study of T-cell reconstitution after alpha-beta-depleted transplantation in children. The chain carries TRBV7-6 and TRBJ2-3, with D perhaps matching TRBD1 or TRBD2 (7 bases each). Here the sequenced sample was PBMCs from the stem cell graft donor, taken from the stem cell graft. The clonotype was recovered from a human donor who donated a stem cell graft to a child with acute lymphoblastic leukemia. CDR3 DNA: TGTGCCAGCAGCCCCCAGGGGGGGTTCGATGGCACAGATACGCAGTATTTT. Translating it yields CASSPQGGFDGTDTQYF.